This T cell receptor (beta chain) appears in the sequencing data of a study of blood T cell repertoires in COVID-19. Background on the study: Researchers got acute and convalescent COVID-19 samples from the United States, Italy and Spain.

Trimming stripped 2 bases from V and 1 base from J, with 6 bases between. The CDR3 spans 14 residues. In germline, CDR1 is MGHRA, CDR2 YSYEKL. Methods used by the authors: Nucleated cell number was recorded as an estimate derived from reference gene primer amplification. Clones were read by immunoSEQ multiplex PCR, and TCRdb kept only the in-frame ones, dropping some. V and J calls and clone size are as listed in that table; D and trimming were resolved from the DNA. The sample has approximately 150,000 clones, more than 75% seen once; the top ten hold about 5.1%. The receptor was isolated from a human donor in a cohort sampled during active COVID-19. Sequenced sample: peripheral blood. The gene calls are TRBV4-1 and TRBJ1-5; D not certain. The CDR3 region is CASSQLISNQPQHF. The CDR3 DNA follows: TGCGCCAGCAGCCAACTTATAAGCAATCAGCCCCAGCATTTT.